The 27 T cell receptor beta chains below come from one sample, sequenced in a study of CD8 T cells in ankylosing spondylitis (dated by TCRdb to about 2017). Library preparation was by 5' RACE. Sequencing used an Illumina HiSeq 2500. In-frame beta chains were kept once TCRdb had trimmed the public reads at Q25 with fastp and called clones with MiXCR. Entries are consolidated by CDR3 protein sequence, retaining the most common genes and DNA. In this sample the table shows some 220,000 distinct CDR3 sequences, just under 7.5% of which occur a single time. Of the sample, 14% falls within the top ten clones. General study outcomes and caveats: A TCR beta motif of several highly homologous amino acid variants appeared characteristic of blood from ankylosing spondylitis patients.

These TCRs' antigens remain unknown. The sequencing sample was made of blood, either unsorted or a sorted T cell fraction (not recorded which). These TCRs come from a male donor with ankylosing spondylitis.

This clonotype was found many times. The CDR3 reads CASSGLGTGGHYGYTF. For the CDR3, the DNA is TGTGCCAGCAGTGGCCTGGGGACAGGGGGCCACTATGGCTACACCTTC. This sequence joins TRBV12-3 or TRBV12-4 and TRBJ1-2, with 12 nucleotides matching TRBD1. Trimming at V came to 5 bases and at J to 3 bases, leaving 7 bases not matched to a gene. The CDR3 extends over 16 amino acids.

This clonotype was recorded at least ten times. In nucleotides, the CDR3 is TGCAGCGCCAGCGGAGGGGGGCCCCAGAACGAGCAGTACTTC. Translated, it gives CSASGGGPQNEQYF. The chain uses TRBV29-1 and TRBJ2-7; D might be TRBD1 or TRBD2, each matching 6 bases. V lost 7 bases and J lost 5, with 21 bases in between. The germline gives CDR1 SQVTM, CDR2 ANQGSEA. The CDR3 runs 14 residues.

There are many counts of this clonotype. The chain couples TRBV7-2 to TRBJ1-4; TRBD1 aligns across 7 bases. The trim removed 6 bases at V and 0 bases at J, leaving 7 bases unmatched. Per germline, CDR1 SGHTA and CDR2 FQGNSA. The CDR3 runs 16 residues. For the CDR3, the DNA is TGTGCCAGCAGACTCCGGGACAGTGCAACTAATGAAAAACTGTTTTTT. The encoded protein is CASRLRDSATNEKLFF. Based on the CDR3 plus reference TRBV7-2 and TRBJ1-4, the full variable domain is GAGVSQSPSNKVTEKGKDVELRCDPISGHTALYWYRQSLGQGLEFLIYFQGNSAPDKSGLPSDRFSAERTGGSVSTLTIQRTQQEDSAVYLCASRLRDSATNEKLFFGSGTQLSVL.

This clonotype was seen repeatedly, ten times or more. CDR3 protein: CSAAAGGNQPQHF. The CDR3 region has the DNA TGCAGTGCTGCCGCGGGCGGGAATCAGCCCCAGCATTTT. The chain has TRBV20-1 and TRBJ1-5; D is unclear. The V gene's germline CDR1 is DFQATT and CDR2 SNEGSKA (reference sequence). V was pared by 5 bases and J by 4 bases, with 12 bases between. This CDR3 has 13 amino acids.

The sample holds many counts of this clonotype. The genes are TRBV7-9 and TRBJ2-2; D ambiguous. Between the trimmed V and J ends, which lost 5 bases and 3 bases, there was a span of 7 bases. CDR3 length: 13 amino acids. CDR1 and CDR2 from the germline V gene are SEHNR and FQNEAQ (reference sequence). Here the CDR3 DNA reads TGTGCCAGCAGCACGGCGGACACCGGGGAGCTGTTTTTT. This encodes CASSTADTGELFF.

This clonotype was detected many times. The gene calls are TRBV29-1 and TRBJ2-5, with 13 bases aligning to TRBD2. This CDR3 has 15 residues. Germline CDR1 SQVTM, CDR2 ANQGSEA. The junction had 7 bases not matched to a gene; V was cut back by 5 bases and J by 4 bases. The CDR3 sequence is CSVLGLAGWVETQYF. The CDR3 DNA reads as TGCAGCGTTTTGGGACTAGCGGGATGGGTAGAGACCCAGTACTTC.

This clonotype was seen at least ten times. The chain's CDR3 is CATSGQDNTGELFF. In DNA, the CDR3 is TGTGCCACCAGTGGCCAGGACAACACCGGGGAGCTGTTTTTT. V and J are TRBV24-1 and TRBJ2-2; D is undetermined. V dropped 5 bases and J dropped 2 bases, with 8 bases sitting between them. The CDR3 spans 14 residues. Germline V gene data show CDR1 as KGHDR and CDR2 as SFDVKD.

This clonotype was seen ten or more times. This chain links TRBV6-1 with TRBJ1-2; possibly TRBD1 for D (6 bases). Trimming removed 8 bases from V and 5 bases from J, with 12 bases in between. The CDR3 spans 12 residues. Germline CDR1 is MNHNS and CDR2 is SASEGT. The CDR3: CASGGPTYGYTF. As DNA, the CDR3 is TGTGCCAGCGGGGGGCCAACATATGGCTACACCTTC.

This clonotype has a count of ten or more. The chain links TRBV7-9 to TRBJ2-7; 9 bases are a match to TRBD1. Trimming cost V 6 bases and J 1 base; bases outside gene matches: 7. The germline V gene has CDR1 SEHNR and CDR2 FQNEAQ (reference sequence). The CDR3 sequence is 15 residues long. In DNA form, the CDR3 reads TGTGCCAGCAGTGGTCCGGGACAGGGTTCCTACGAGCAGTACTTC. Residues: CASSGPGQGSYEQYF. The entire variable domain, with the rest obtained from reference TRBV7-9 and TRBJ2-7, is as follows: DTGVSQNPRHKITKRGQNVTFRCDPISEHNRLYWYRQTLGQGPEFLTYFQNEAQLEKSRLLSDRFSAERPKGSFSTLEIQRTEQGDSAMYLCASSGPGQGSYEQYFGPGTRLTVT.

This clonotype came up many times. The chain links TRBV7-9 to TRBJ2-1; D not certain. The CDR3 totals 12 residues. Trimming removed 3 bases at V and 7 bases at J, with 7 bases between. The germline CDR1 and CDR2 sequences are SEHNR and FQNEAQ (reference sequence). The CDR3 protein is CASSFQRNEQFF. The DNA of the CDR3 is TGTGCCAGCAGCTTTCAGAGAAATGAGCAGTTCTTC.

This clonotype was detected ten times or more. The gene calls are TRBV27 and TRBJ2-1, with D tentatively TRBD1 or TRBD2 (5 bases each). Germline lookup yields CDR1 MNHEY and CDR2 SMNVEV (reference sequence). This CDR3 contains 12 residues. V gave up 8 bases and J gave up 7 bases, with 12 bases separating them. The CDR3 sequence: CASATWGNEQFF. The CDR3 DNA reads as TGTGCCAGCGCCACCTGGGGGAATGAGCAGTTCTTC.

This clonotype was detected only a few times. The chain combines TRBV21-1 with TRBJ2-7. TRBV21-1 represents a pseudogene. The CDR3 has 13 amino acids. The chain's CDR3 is CASSKRVGDEQYF. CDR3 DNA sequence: TGTGCCAGCAGCAAAAGGGTTGGCGACGAGCAGTACTTC.

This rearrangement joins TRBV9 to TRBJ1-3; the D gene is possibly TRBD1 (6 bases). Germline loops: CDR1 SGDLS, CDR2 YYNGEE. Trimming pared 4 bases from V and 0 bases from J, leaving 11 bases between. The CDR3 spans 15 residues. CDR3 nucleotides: TGTGCCAGCAGCCCGGACAGAAACTCTGGAAACACCATATATTTT. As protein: CASSPDRNSGNTIYF.

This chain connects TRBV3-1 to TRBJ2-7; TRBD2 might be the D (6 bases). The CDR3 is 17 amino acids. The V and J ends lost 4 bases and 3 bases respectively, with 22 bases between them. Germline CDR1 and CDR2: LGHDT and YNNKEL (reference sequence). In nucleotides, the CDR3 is TGTGCCAGCAGCCCCACGCCGGCGGGGCGCGCGAGCTACGAGCAGTACTTC. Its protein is CASSPTPAGRASYEQYF.

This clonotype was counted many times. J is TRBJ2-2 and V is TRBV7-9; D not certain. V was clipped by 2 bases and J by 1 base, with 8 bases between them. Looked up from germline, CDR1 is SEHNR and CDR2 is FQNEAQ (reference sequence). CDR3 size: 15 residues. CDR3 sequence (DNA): TGTGCCAGCAGCTTACCCGGGCGGAACACCGGGGAGCTGTTTTTT. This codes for CASSLPGRNTGELFF.

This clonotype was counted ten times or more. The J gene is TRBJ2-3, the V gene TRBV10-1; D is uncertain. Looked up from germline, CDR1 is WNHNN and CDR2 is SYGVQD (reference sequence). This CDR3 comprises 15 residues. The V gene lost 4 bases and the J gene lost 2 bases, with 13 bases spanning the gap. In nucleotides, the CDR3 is TGCGCCAGCAGTGCTAGGGTACGGCTCACAGATACGCAGTATTTT. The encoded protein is CASSARVRLTDTQYF.

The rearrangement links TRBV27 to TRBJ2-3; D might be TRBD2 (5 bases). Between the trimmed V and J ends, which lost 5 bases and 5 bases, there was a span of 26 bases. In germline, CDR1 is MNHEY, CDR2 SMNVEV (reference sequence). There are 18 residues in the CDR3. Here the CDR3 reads CASSNTPSMWRVGDTQYF. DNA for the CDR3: TGTGCCAGCAGTAATACCCCATCGATGTGGCGGGTCGGAGATACGCAGTATTTT.

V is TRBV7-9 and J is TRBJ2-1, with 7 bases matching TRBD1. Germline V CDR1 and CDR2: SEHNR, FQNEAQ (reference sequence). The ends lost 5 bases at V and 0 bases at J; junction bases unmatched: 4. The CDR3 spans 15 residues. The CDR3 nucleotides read TGTGCCAGCAGCCCGACAGGGACCTCCTACAATGAGCAGTTCTTC. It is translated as CASSPTGTSYNEQFF.

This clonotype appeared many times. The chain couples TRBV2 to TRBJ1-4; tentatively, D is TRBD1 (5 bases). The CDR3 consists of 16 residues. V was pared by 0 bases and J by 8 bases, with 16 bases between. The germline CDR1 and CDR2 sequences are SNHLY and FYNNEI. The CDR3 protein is CASSEAQGGLEEKLFF. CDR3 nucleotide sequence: TGTGCCAGCAGTGAAGCCCAGGGAGGGCTAGAGGAAAAACTGTTTTTT.

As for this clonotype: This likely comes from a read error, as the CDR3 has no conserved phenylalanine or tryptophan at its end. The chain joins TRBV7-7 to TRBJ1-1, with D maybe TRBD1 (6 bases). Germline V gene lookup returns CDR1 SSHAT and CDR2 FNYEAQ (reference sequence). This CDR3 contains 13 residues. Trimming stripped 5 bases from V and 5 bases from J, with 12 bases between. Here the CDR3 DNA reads TGTGCCAGCAGCCCTATGCAGGGGACTGAAGCTTTCATT. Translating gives CASSPMQGTEAFI.

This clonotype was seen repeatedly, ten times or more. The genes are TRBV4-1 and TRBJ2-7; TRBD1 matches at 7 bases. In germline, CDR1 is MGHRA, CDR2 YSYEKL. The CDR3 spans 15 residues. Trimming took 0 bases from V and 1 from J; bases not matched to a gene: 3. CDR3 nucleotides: TGCGCCAGCAGCCAAGACCAGGACAGGTCCTACGAGCAGTACTTC. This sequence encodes CASSQDQDRSYEQYF.

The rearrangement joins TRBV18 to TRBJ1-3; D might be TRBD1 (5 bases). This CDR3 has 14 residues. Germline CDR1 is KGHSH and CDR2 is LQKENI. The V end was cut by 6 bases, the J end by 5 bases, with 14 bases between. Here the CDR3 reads CASSPRQKRNTIYF. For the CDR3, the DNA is TGTGCCAGCTCCCCCAGACAGAAGAGAAACACCATATATTTT.

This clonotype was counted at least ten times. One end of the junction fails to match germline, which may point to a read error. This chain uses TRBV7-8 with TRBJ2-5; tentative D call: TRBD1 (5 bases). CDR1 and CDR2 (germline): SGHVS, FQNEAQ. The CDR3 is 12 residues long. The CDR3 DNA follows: TGTGCCAGCAGCTTAGCCCCTCCCAGGGCCAAATTC. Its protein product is CASSLAPPRAKF. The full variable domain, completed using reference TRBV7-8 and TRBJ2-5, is GAGVSQSPRYKVAKRGQDVALRCDPISGHVSLFWYQQALGQGPEFLTYFQNEAQLDKSGLPSDRFFAERPEGSVSTLKIQRTQQEDSAVYLCASSLAPPRAKFGPGTRLLVL.

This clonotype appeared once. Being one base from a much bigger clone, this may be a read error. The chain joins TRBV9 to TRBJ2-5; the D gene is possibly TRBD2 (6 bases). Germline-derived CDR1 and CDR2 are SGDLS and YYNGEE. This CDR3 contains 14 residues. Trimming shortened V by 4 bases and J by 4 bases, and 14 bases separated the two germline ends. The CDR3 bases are TGTGCCAGCAGCCACTCCGGGGGACCAGAGACCCAGTACTTC. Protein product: CASSHSGGPETQYF.

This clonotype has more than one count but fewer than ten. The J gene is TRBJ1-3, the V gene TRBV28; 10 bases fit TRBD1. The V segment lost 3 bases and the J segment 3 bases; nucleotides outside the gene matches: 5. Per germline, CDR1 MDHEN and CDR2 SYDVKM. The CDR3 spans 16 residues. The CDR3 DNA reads TGTGCCAGCAGTTTCAGACAGGGGGCTGTTGGAAACACCATATATTTT. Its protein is CASSFRQGAVGNTIYF.

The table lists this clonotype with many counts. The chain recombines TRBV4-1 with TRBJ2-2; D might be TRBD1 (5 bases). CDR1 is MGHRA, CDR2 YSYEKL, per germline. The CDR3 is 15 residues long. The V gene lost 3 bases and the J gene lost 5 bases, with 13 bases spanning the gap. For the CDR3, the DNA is TGCGCCAGCAGCCATACTTTTAGGGGTACCGGGGAGCTGTTTTTT. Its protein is CASSHTFRGTGELFF.

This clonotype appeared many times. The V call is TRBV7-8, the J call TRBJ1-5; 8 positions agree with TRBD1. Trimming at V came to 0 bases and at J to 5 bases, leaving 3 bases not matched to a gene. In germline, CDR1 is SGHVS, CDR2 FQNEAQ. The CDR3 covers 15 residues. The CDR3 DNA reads TGTGCCAGCAGCTTAGCAGGGACAGGAGATCAGCCCCAGCATTTT. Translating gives CASSLAGTGDQPQHF.